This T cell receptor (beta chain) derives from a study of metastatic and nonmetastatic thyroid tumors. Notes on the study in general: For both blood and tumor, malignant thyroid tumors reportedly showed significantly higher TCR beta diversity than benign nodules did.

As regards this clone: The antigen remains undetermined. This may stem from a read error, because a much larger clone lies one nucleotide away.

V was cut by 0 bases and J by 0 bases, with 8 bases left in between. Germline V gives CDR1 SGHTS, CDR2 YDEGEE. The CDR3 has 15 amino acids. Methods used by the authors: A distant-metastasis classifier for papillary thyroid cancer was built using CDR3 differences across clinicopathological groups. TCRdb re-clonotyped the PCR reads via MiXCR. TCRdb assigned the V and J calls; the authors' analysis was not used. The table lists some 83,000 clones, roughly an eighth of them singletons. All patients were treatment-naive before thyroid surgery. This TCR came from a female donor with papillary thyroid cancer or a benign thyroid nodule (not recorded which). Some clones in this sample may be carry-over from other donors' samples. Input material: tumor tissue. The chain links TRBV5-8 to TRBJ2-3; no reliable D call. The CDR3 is CASSLGRSSTDTQYF. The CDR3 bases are TGTGCCAGCAGCTTGGGCAGATCAAGCACAGATACGCAGTATTTT.